Below, 16 T cell receptor beta chains from the same sample are listed, as sequenced in a study of blood T cell repertoires in COVID-19. The method was immunoSEQ multiplex PCR; TCRdb's version includes in-frame clones alone and lacks a portion of them. The profile shows 200,000 to 250,000 clones, around 86% of them singletons. The specimen was peripheral blood. The receptor set was obtained from a woman of 80 years or more with COVID-19, enrolled during active disease.

J is TRBJ1-1 and V is TRBV10-1; a possible D gene is TRBD1 (5 bases). The V and J ends lost 5 bases and 0 bases respectively, with 13 bases between them. Germline V lookup: CDR1 WNHNN, CDR2 SYGVQD (reference sequence). The CDR3 covers 15 residues. This CDR3 is CASSPQGWMNTEAFF. In DNA, the CDR3 is TGCGCCAGCAGTCCCCAGGGATGGATGAACACTGAAGCTTTCTTT.

This chain links TRBV2 with TRBJ2-1, with 8 positions matching TRBD2. The CDR3 runs 14 residues. With V trimmed by 6 bases and J by 1 base, 2 bases remained unmatched. Germline CDR1 reads SNHLY; CDR2 reads FYNNEI. Here the CDR3 DNA reads TGTGCCAGCAGGTTAGCGGGGTCCTACAATGAGCAGTTCTTC. Its translation: CASRLAGSYNEQFF.

This chain joins TRBV28 and TRBJ1-1; D remains unclear. The CDR3 sequence is 13 residues long. Trimming took 6 bases from V and 2 from J, leaving 10 bases between them. Germline V lookup: CDR1 MDHEN, CDR2 SYDVKM. The CDR3 nucleotides read TGTGCCAGCAGAGTGAACATCAACACTGAAGCTTTCTTT. Its protein product is CASRVNINTEAFF.

The count of this clone is one. V and J are TRBV4-1 and TRBJ1-6; no clear D gene. From germline, CDR1 is MGHRA and CDR2 YSYEKL. CDR3 length equals 16 residues. The V end lost 0 bases, the J end lost 2 bases, and 8 bases lay between the germline ends. CDR3 coding DNA: TGCGCCAGCAGCCAAGATAATACAGCCTATAATTCACCCCTCCACTTT. Amino acids: CASSQDNTAYNSPLHF.

This sequence joins TRBV21-1 and TRBJ2-7; the listed D gene, TRBD2, was not tested against the DNA. TRBV21-1 is a pseudogene segment. This CDR3 has 17 residues. CDR3 in DNA: TGTGCCAGCAGCAAAACTCATGGCGGGAGAACCGGCGACGAGCAGTACTTC. Its translation is CASSKTHGGRTGDEQYF.

The V call is TRBV29-1, the J call TRBJ1-1, with D maybe TRBD1 (6 bases). Trimming removed 7 bases at V and 5 bases at J, with 20 bases between. Per germline, CDR1 SQVTM and CDR2 ANQGSEA. The CDR3 contains 14 residues. CDR3 protein: CSGSSQGARTEAFF. Here the CDR3 DNA reads TGCAGCGGATCTTCACAGGGTGCGAGGACTGAAGCTTTCTTT. Supplemented by reference TRBV29-1 and TRBJ1-1, the full variable domain reads SAVISQKPSRDICQRGTSLTIQCQVDSQVTMMFWYRQQPGQSLTLIATANQGSEATYESGFVIDKFPISRPNLTFSTLTVSNMSPEDSSIYLCSGSSQGARTEAFFGQGTRLTVV.

Comment on this clone: At the DNA level, this CDR3 is encoded by other sequences in the same sample as well. The rearrangement joins TRBV12-3 or TRBV12-4 to TRBJ1-5; the D gene is possibly TRBD1 (5 bases). The V end lost 6 bases, the J end lost 6 bases, and 9 bases lay between the germline ends. The CDR3 has 12 amino acids. The CDR3 here is CASSSGGQPQHF. DNA for the CDR3: TGTGCCAGCAGCTCCGGGGGTCAGCCCCAGCATTTT.

The V call is TRBV28, the J call TRBJ2-1, with 12 bases matching TRBD2. V dropped 10 bases and J dropped 0; count of bases not matched to a gene: 7. CDR3 length: 16 residues. Germline lookup yields CDR1 MDHEN and CDR2 SYDVKM. In DNA, the CDR3 is TGTGCCATCAAGGGACTAGCGGGCAACTCCTACAATGAGCAGTTCTTC. Amino acids: CAIKGLAGNSYNEQFF.

CDR3: CASSYGPNQPQHF. CDR3 sequence (DNA): TGTGCCAGCAGTTACGGCCCCAATCAGCCCCAGCATTTT. The chain carries TRBV6-6 and TRBJ1-5; D is uncertain. V lost 2 bases and J lost 3, with 5 bases in between. The germline V gene encodes CDR1 MNHNY and CDR2 SVGAGI (reference sequence). CDR3 length equals 13 residues.

The V gene is TRBV5-5, the J gene TRBJ1-2; unclear D gene. V was clipped by 2 bases and J by 4 bases, with 9 bases between them. This CDR3 contains 13 residues. The germline V gene encodes CDR1 SGHKS and CDR2 YYEKEE (reference sequence). The CDR3 region is CASSLAGGYGYTF. The CDR3, as DNA: TGTGCCAGCAGCTTAGCTGGAGGCTATGGCTACACCTTC.

The chain uses TRBV2 and TRBJ1-2; 8 nucleotides agree with TRBD1. V lost 7 bases to trimming and J lost 3 bases; unmatched junction nucleotides: 4. Germline V gene sequence: CDR1 SNHLY, CDR2 FYNNEI. The CDR3 is made up of 13 amino acids. For the CDR3, the DNA is TGTGCCAGCATCCAGGGGGCAGACTATGGCTACACCTTC. It translates to CASIQGADYGYTF.

This clone was recorded only once. This rearrangement joins TRBV27 to TRBJ2-1, with a tentative D call TRBD2 (5 bases). The CDR3 has 12 residues. Trimming took 5 bases from V and 10 from J, leaving 12 bases between them. CDR1 and CDR2 from the germline V gene are MNHEY and SMNVEV (reference sequence). The CDR3: CASSPRPGEQFF. The CDR3 nucleotides are TGTGCCAGCAGTCCCCGGCCGGGGGAGCAGTTCTTC.

This rearrangement joins TRBV25-1 to TRBJ2-3; D possibly corresponds to TRBD2 (6 bases). From germline, CDR1 is MGHDK and CDR2 SYGVNS. The CDR3 spans 13 residues. Deletions cut 6 bases from V and 3 bases from J, with 10 bases between. The CDR3 DNA follows: TGTGCCAGCAGCCGGGACTTAACAGATACGCAGTATTTT. It is translated as CASSRDLTDTQYF.

The CDR3 coding sequence is TGTGCCAGCAGTCCACAGACTAGCGGGGAAAACACCGGGGAGCTGTTTTTT. Translated: CASSPQTSGENTGELFF. The rearrangement links TRBV6-6 to TRBJ2-2; 11 nucleotides match TRBD2. The ends lost 5 bases at V and 2 bases at J; junction bases unmatched: 7. This CDR3 has 17 amino acids. CDR1 and CDR2 from the germline V gene are MNHNY and SVGAGI (reference sequence).

This chain joins TRBV11-3 and TRBJ2-1, with D perhaps matching TRBD1 (6 bases). CDR3 length: 12 amino acids. The V and J ends lost 6 bases and 10 bases respectively, with 13 bases between them. CDR1 is SGHNT, CDR2 YENEEA, per germline. The CDR3 reads CASSSKRGEQFF. The DNA for the CDR3 is TGTGCCAGCAGTTCAAAAAGGGGGGAGCAGTTCTTC. Combining the CDR3 with reference TRBV11-3 and TRBJ2-1 gives the whole variable domain EAGVVQSPRYKIIEKKQPVAFWCNPISGHNTLYWYLQNLGQGPELLIRYENEEAVDDSQLPKDRFSAERLKGVDSTLKIQPAELGDSAVYLCASSSKRGEQFFGPGTRLTVL.

This sequence joins TRBV19 and TRBJ1-2; D might be TRBD1 (6 bases). CDR1 is LNHDA, CDR2 SQIVND, per germline (reference sequence). V was trimmed by 5 bases and J by 3 bases, leaving 16 bases between them. The CDR3 runs to 15 residues. The CDR3 protein is CASSYLSNRDYGYTF. In DNA, the CDR3 is TGTGCCAGTAGTTACCTCTCAAACAGGGACTATGGCTACACCTTC. Full variable domain (outside the CDR3, taken from reference TRBV19 and TRBJ1-2): DGGITQSPKYLFRKEGQNVTLSCEQNLNHDAMYWYRQDPGQGLRLIYYSQIVNDFQKGDIAEGYSVSREKKESFPLTVTSAQKNPTAFYLCASSYLSNRDYGYTFGSGTRLTVV.